Sequencing of this T cell receptor (beta chain) was carried out in a study of blood T cell repertoires in COVID-19. Across the study: Sites in the United States, Italy and Spain provided acute and convalescent COVID-19 samples. PBMCs, B-cell-depleted T cells, or T cells were the source of the cDNA or gDNA that made up the material.

J was trimmed by 2 bases and V by 0 bases; bases with no gene match: 4. Per germline, CDR1 LNHNV and CDR2 YYDKDF (reference sequence). This CDR3 is built from 15 residues. As originally analysed: Counts of nucleated cells, estimated from reference gene primer amplification, were obtained. Clones were sequenced by immunoSEQ multiplex PCR, and TCRdb holds only the in-frame ones, with some missing. V, J and clone size are those of that table, while D and trimming were read from the DNA. The sample records 120,000 to 150,000 clones, approximately 89% being singletons. This clone was counted a few times. This sequence was found in a human donor in a cohort sampled during active COVID-19. Sequencing was carried out using peripheral blood. This chain links TRBV15 with TRBJ2-7; 7 bases fit TRBD1. CDR3: CATSRDQGVAYEQYF. The CDR3 bases are TGTGCCACCAGCAGAGATCAGGGGGTTGCCTACGAGCAGTACTTC.